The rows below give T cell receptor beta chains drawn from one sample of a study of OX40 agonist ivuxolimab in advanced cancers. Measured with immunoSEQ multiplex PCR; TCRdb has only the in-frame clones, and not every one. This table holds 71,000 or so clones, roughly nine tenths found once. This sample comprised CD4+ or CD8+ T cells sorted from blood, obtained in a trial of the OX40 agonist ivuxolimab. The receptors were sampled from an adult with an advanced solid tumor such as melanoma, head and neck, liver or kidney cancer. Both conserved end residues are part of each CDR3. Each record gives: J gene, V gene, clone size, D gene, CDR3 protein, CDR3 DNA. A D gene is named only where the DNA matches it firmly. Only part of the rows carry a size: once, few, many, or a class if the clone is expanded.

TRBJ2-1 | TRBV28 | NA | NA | CASSLTRDEQFF | TGTGCCAGCAGTTTGACTAGGGATGAGCAGTTCTTC
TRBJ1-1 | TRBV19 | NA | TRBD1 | CASTDRGQVNTEAFF | TGTGCCAGCACGGACAGGGGGCAGGTGAACACTGAAGCTTTCTTT
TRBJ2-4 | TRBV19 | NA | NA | CASSMVWGSIQYF | TGTGCCAGTAGTATGGTGTGGGGAAGCATTCAGTACTTC
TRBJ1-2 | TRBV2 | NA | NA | CASSDLTSFAGYTF | TGTGCCAGCAGTGATCTTACATCCTTCGCGGGCTACACCTTC
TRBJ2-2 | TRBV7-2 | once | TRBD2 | CASSLTSGASGELFF | TGTGCCAGCAGCTTGACTAGCGGGGCGTCCGGGGAGCTGTTTTTT
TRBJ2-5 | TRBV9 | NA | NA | CASSVGEETQYF | TGTGCCAGCAGCGTAGGCGAAGAGACCCAGTACTTC
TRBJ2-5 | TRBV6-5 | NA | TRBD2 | CASRGTSRETQYF | TGTGCCAGCAGGGGGACTAGCAGAGAGACCCAGTACTTC
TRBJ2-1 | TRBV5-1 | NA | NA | CASSLAGQPDEQFF | TGCGCCAGCAGCTTGGCCGGACAGCCCGATGAGCAGTTCTTC
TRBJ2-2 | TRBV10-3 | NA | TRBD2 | CAISGGSGSETTGELFF | TGTGCCATCAGTGGTGGTAGCGGGAGTGAGACCACCGGGGAGCTGTTTTTT
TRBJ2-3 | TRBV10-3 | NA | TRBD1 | CATGTGWDRDTQYF | TGTGCCACCGGGACAGGGTGGGACCGGGATACGCAGTATTTT
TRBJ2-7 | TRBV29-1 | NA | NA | CSAGALYEQYF | TGCAGCGCTGGGGCATTGTACGAGCAGTACTTC
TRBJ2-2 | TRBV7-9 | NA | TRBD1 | CASRKDRVTGELFF | TGTGCCAGCAGGAAGGACAGGGTCACCGGGGAGCTGTTTTTT
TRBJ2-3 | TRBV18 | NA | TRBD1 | CASSPPGQSDTQYF | TGTGCCAGCTCACCACCGGGACAGTCAGATACGCAGTATTTT
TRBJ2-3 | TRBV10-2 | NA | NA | CASSTTRLVGTDTQYF | TGCGCCAGCAGTACCACCCGACTAGTCGGCACAGATACGCAGTATTTT
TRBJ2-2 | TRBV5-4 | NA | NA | CASSLQGFGELFF | TGTGCCAGCAGCTTGCAGGGCTTCGGGGAGCTGTTTTTT
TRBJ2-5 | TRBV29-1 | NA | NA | CSVEGGPETQYF | TGCAGCGTTGAAGGGGGGCCGGAGACCCAGTACTTC
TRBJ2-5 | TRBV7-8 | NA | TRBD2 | CASSERLAGGPIGETQYF | TGTGCCAGCAGCGAGAGACTAGCGGGAGGGCCCATCGGAGAGACCCAGTACTTC
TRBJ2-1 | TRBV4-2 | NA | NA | CASSSPRDLNEQFF | TGTGCCAGCAGCTCACCCCGGGACCTCAATGAGCAGTTCTTC
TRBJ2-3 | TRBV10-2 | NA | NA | CASRPGLNTQYF | TGCGCCAGCAGACCCGGACTTAATACGCAGTATTTT
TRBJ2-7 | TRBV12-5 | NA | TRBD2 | CASGLGWTSGSSSYEQYF | TGTGCTAGTGGTTTGGGATGGACTAGCGGGTCCAGCTCCTACGAGCAGTACTTC
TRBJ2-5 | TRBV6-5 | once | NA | CASRKRGWGETQYF | TGTGCCAGCAGAAAACGGGGTTGGGGAGAGACCCAGTACTTC
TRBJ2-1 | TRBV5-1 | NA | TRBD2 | CASSPGLAGVGGYNEQFF | TGCGCCAGCAGCCCGGGACTAGCGGGAGTGGGGGGATACAATGAGCAGTTCTTC
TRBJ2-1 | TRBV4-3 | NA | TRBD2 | CASSQLSSGGRQQFF | TGCGCCAGCAGCCAACTCTCTAGCGGGGGGAGGCAGCAGTTCTTC
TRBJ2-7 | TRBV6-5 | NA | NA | CASSRDYEQYF | TGTGCCAGCAGTCGGGACTACGAGCAGTACTTC
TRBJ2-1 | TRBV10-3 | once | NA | CATGSGLNHNEQFF | TGTGCCACCGGCAGCGGGCTAAACCACAATGAGCAGTTCTTC
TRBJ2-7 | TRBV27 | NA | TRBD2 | CASSHGWEGPYEQYF | TGTGCCAGCTCGCACGGGTGGGAGGGACCCTACGAGCAGTACTTC
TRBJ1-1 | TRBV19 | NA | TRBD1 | CASSFRDRDTEAFF | TGTGCCAGTAGTTTCCGGGACAGGGACACTGAAGCTTTCTTT
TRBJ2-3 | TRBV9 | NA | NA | CASSVVGIAADTQYF | TGTGCCAGCAGCGTAGTAGGAATAGCCGCGGATACGCAGTATTTT